The following is a T cell receptor (beta chain) sequence with its context. The antigen is unknown. Every TCR cDNA molecule bore its own unique molecular identifier. TCRdb itself ran the 5' RACE reads through MiXCR, one entry per CDR3 protein. The sample includes tens of thousands of distinct CDR3 sequences, approximately 21% of them seen just once. The sample's time point: sample taken at primary tumor resection. Whole RNA was taken from tumor, nontumor lung or frozen PBMC; it was then sequenced unsorted. The donors were 72 patients with non-small cell lung cancer that was early-stage and untreated. Germline CDR1 is MNHEY and CDR2 is SVGEGT. V lost 5 bases to trimming and J lost 4 bases; unmatched junction nucleotides: 14. This CDR3 region has 17 residues. The data belong to a study of spatial heterogeneity in lung cancer. Study-wide points: Blood contained ubiquitous expanded tumor TCRs more at resection than at follow-up.

V usage is TRBV6-2 or TRBV6-3 and J usage is TRBJ2-7, with TRBD1 identical over 10 bases. This material consisted of PBMCs, taken at surgery. The TCR comes from a male donor with early-stage non-small cell lung cancer. In DNA, the CDR3 is TGTGCCAGCAGTCGCGGGACAGGGGCCTTTATCGGTTACGAGCAGTACTTC. This codes for CASSRGTGAFIGYEQYF.